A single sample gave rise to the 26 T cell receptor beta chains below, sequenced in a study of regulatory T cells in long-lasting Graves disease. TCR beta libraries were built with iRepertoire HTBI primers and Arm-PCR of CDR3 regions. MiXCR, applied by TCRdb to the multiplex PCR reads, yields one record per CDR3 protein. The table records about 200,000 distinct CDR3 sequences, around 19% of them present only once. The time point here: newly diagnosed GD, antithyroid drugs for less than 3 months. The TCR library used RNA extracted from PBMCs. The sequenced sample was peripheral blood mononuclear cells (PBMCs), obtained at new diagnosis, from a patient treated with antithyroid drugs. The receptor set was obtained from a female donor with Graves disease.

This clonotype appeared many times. Here the CDR3 reads CASSALAELYNEQFF. The DNA for the CDR3 is TGTGCCAGCAGCGCCCTAGCGGAACTCTACAATGAGCAGTTCTTC. The chain couples TRBV9 to TRBJ2-1, with 7 bases fitting TRBD2. CDR3 size: 15 residues. Germline CDR1 and CDR2: SGDLS and YYNGEE. Trimming removed 3 bases from V and 3 bases from J; junction bases left unmatched: 6. The variable domain in full, with the rest retrieved from reference TRBV9 and TRBJ2-1, is DSGVTQTPKHLITATGQRVTLRCSPRSGDLSVYWYQQSLDQGLQFLIQYYNGEERAKGNILERFSAQQFPDLHSELNLSSLELGDSALYFCASSALAELYNEQFFGPGTRLTVL.

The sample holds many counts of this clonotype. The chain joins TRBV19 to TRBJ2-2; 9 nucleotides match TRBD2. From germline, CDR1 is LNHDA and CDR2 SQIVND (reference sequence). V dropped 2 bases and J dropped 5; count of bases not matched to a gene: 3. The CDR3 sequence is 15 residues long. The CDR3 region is CASSITSGWTGELFF. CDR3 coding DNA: TGTGCCAGTAGTATAACTAGCGGGTGGACCGGGGAGCTGTTTTTT.

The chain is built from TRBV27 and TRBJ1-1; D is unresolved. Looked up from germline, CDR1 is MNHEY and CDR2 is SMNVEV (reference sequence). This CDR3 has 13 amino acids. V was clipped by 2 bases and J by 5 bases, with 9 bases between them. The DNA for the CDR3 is TGTGCCAGCAGTTTAGTTTCAAAGACTGAAGCTTTCTTT. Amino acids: CASSLVSKTEAFF.

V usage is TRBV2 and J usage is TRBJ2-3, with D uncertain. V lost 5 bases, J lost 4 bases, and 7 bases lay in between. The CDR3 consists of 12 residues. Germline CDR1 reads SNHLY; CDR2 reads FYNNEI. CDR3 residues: CASSSIADTQYF. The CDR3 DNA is TGTGCCAGCAGTTCAATCGCAGATACGCAGTATTTT.

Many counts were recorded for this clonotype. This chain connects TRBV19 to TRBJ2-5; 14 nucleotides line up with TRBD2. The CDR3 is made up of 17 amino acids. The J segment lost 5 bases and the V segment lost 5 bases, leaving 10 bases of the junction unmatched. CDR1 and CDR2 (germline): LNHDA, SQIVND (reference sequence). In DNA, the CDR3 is TGTGCCAGTAGTGTATTGACTAGCGGGAGGGCGGGGGAGACCCAGTACTTC. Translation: CASSVLTSGRAGETQYF. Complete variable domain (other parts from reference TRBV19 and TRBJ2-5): DGGITQSPKYLFRKEGQNVTLSCEQNLNHDAMYWYRQDPGQGLRLIYYSQIVNDFQKGDIAEGYSVSREKKESFPLTVTSAQKNPTAFYLCASSVLTSGRAGETQYFGPGTRLLVL.

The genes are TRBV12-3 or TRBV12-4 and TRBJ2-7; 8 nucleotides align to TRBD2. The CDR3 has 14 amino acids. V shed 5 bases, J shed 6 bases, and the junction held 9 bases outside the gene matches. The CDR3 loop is CASSRSGTPCEQYF. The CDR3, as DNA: TGTGCCAGCAGTCGTAGCGGGACTCCCTGCGAGCAGTACTTC.

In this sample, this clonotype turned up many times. The CDR3 nucleotides read TGTGCCAGCAGTGGACAGGGTGGTGAGCAGTACTTC. This sequence encodes CASSGQGGEQYF. The rearrangement joins TRBV28 to TRBJ2-7, with 8 bases that match TRBD1. In germline, CDR1 is MDHEN, CDR2 SYDVKM. The CDR3 length is 12 residues. V dropped 5 bases and J dropped 7; count of bases not matched to a gene: 4. The whole variable domain, filled in from reference TRBV28 and TRBJ2-7, reads DVKVTQSSRYLVKRTGEKVFLECVQDMDHENMFWYRQDPGLGLRLIYFSYDVKMKEKGDIPEGYSVSREKKERFSLILESASTNQTSMYLCASSGQGGEQYFGPGTRLTVT.

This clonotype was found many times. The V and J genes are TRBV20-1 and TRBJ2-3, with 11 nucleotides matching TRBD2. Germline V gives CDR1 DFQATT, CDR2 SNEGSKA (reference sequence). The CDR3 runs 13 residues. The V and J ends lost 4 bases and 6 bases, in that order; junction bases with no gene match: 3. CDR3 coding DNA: TGCAGTGCTATTAGCGGGGGGGCGGATACGCAGTATTTT. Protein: CSAISGGADTQYF.

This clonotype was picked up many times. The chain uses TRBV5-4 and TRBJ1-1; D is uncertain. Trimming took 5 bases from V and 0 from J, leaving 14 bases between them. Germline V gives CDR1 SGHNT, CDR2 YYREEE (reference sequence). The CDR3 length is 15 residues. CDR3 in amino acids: CASSPEVIMNTEAFF. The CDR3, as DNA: TGTGCCAGCAGTCCCGAGGTGATCATGAACACTGAAGCTTTCTTT.

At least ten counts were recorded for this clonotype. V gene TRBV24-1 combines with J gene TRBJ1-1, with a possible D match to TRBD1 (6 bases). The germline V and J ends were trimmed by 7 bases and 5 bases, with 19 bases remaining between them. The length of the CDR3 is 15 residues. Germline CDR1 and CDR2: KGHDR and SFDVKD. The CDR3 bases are TGTGCCACCAGCGAGTCAGGGGACATTCGTACTGAAGCTTTCTTT. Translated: CATSESGDIRTEAFF.

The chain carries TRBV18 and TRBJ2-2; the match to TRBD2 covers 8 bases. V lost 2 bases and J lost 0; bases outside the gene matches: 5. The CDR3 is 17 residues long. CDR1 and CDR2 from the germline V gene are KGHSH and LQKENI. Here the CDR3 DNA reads TGTGCCAGCTCACCAACTAGCGGACTTGCGAACACCGGGGAGCTGTTTTTT. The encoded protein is CASSPTSGLANTGELFF.

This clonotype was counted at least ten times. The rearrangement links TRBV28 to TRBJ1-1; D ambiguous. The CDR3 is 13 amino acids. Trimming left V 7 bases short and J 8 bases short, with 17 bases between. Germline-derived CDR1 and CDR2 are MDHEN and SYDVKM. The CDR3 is CASIAPVLGEAFF. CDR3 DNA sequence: TGTGCCAGCATAGCCCCGGTATTGGGGGAAGCTTTCTTT.

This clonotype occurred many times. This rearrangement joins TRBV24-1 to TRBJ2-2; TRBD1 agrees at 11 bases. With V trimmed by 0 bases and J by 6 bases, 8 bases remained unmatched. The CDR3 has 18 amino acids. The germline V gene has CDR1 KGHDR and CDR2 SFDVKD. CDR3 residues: CATSDLRTGGQGAGELFF. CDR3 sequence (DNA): TGTGCCACCAGTGATTTGCGGACGGGGGGACAGGGGGCCGGGGAGCTGTTTTTT.

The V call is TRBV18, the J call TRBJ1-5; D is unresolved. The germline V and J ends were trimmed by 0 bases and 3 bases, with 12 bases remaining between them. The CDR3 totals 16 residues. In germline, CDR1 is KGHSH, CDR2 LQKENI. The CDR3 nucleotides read TGTGCCAGCTCACCACCAGGCGGGGAGCTCAATCAGCCCCAGCATTTT. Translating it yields CASSPPGGELNQPQHF. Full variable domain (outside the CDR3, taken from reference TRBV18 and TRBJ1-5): NAGVMQNPRHLVRRRGQEARLRCSPMKGHSHVYWYRQLPEEGLKFMVYLQKENIIDESGMPKERFSAEFPKEGPSILRIQQVVRGDSAAYFCASSPPGGELNQPQHFGDGTRLSIL.

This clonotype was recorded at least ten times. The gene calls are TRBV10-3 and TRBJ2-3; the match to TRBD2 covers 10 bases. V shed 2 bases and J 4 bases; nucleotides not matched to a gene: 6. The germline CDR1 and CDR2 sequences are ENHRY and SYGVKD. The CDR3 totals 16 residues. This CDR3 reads CAISEVIAGGADTQYF. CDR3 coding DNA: TGTGCCATCAGTGAGGTGATAGCGGGAGGCGCAGATACGCAGTATTTT.

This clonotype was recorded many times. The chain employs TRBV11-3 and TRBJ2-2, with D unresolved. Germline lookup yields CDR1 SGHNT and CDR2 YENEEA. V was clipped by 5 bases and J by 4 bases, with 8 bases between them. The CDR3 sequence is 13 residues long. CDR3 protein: CASSPQFTGELFF. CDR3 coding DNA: TGTGCCAGCAGCCCGCAGTTCACCGGGGAGCTGTTTTTT.

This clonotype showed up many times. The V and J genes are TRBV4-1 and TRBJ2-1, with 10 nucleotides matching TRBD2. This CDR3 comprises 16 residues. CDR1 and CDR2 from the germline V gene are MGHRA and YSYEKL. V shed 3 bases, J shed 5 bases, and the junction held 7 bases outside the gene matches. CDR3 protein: CASSQGVAGGHNEQFF. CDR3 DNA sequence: TGCGCCAGCAGCCAGGGGGTAGCGGGAGGTCACAATGAGCAGTTCTTC.

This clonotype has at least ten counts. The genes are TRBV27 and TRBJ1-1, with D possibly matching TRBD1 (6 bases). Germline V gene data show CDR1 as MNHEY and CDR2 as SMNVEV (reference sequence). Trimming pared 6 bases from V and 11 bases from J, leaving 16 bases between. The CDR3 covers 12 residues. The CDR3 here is CASSSLGGLAFF. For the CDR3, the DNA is TGTGCCAGCAGCTCCCTTGGGGGCCTCGCTTTCTTT.

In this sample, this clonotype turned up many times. The CDR3 bases are TGTGCCAGCAGTTTAATTAAGAGTGGCTACACCTTC. Translation gives CASSLIKSGYTF. The chain uses TRBV28 and TRBJ1-2, with unresolved D. From germline, CDR1 is MDHEN and CDR2 SYDVKM. The CDR3 runs to 12 residues. V was pared by 2 bases and J by 7 bases, with 8 bases between.

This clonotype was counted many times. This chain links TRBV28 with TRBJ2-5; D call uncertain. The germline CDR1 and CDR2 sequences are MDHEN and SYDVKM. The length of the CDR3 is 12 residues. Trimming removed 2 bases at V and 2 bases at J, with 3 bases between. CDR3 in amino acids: CASSLRQETQYF. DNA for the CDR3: TGTGCCAGCAGTTTACGACAAGAGACCCAGTACTTC.

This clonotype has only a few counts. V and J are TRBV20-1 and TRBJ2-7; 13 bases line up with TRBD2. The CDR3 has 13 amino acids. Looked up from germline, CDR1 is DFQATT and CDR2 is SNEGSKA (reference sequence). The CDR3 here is CSVGLAGPYEQYF. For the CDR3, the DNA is TGCAGCGTGGGACTAGCGGGACCCTACGAGCAGTACTTC.

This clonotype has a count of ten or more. As DNA, the CDR3 is TGTGCCAGCAGTGCTCATGGGACTGGAAACACCATATATTTT. This translates into CASSAHGTGNTIYF. V is TRBV6-1 and J is TRBJ1-3; D not certain. Germline lookup yields CDR1 MNHNS and CDR2 SASEGT. Trimming pared 4 bases from V and 2 bases from J, leaving 9 bases between. The length of the CDR3 is 14 residues.

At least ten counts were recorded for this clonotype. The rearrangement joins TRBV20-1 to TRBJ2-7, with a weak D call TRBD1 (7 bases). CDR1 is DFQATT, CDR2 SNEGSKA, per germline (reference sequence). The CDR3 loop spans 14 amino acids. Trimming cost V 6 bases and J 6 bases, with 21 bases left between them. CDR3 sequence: CSAPRGGGLGEQYF. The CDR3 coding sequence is TGCAGTGCGCCTCGTGGAGGGGGCTTGGGCGAGCAGTACTTC.

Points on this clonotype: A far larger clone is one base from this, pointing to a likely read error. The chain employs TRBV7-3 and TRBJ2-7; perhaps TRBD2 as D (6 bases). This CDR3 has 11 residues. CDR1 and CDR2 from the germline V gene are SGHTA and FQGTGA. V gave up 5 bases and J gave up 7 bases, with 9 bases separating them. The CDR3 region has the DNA TGTGCCAGCAGCCGCGGGGCAGAGCAGTACTTC. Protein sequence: CASSRGAEQYF.

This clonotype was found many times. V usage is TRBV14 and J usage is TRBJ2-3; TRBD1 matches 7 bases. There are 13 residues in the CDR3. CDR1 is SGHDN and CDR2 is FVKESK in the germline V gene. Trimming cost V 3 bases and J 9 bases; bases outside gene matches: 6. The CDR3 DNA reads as TGTGCCAGCAGCCAGGACTCAGGGGGAACGCAGTATTTT. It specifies CASSQDSGGTQYF.

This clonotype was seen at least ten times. The CDR3 DNA follows: TGTGCCAGCAGTCCCGGGACTAGCGCGGCCTACGAGCAGTACTTC. This translates into CASSPGTSAAYEQYF. This sequence joins TRBV27 and TRBJ2-7; 10 bases line up with TRBD2. CDR1 and CDR2 from the germline V gene are MNHEY and SMNVEV (reference sequence). V trimming: 5 bases; J trimming: 2 bases; junction bases outside the gene matches: 6. This CDR3 spans 15 amino acids.